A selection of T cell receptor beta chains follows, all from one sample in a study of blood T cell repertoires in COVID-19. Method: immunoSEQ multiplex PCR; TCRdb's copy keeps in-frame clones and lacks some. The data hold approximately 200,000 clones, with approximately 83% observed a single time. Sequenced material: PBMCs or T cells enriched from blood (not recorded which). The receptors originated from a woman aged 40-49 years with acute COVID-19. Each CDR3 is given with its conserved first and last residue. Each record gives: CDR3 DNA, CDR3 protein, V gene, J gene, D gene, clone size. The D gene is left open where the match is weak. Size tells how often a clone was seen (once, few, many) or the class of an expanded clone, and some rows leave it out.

cdr3_nt: TGTGCCAGCAGCCAAAACTCCCTCCGGACCGGGGAGCTGTTTTTT
cdr3_aa: CASSQNSLRTGELFF
v_call: TRBV14
j_call: TRBJ2-2
d_call: NA
clone_size: NA

cdr3_nt: TGTGCCAGCAAAAGGACAGGGGTCGCTCAGCCCCAGCATTTT
cdr3_aa: CASKRTGVAQPQHF
v_call: TRBV6-5
j_call: TRBJ1-5
d_call: TRBD1
clone_size: NA

cdr3_nt: TGTGCCAGCAGTTCTCGGCGGGAGAACACCGGGGAGCTGTTTTTT
cdr3_aa: CASSSRRENTGELFF
v_call: TRBV7-9
j_call: TRBJ2-2
d_call: NA
clone_size: NA

cdr3_nt: TGTGCCAGCAGCTTGGAAGGATCTAGCTCCTACGAGCAGTACTTC
cdr3_aa: CASSLEGSSSYEQYF
v_call: TRBV5-6
j_call: TRBJ2-7
d_call: NA
clone_size: NA

cdr3_nt: TGCGCCAGCACCCCCGGGAGCTCTGGAAACACCATATATTTT
cdr3_aa: CASTPGSSGNTIYF
v_call: TRBV5-1
j_call: TRBJ1-3
d_call: NA
clone_size: NA

cdr3_nt: TGCGCCAGCAGCCACACTAGCGGGAGGTCCCAAGAGACCCAGTACTTC
cdr3_aa: CASSHTSGRSQETQYF
v_call: TRBV5-1
j_call: TRBJ2-5
d_call: TRBD2
clone_size: NA

cdr3_nt: TGTGCCAGCAGCATCTCGACAGGAAACATTCAGTACTTC
cdr3_aa: CASSISTGNIQYF
v_call: TRBV7-3
j_call: TRBJ2-4
d_call: NA
clone_size: once

cdr3_nt: TGTGCCAGCAGTGAAGTCAAATGGAGAAATGGCTACACCTTC
cdr3_aa: CASSEVKWRNGYTF
v_call: TRBV6-1
j_call: TRBJ1-2
d_call: NA
clone_size: NA

cdr3_nt: TGTGCCAGCAGCGTCTCGGGGGGGACCCAGTACTTC
cdr3_aa: CASSVSGGTQYF
v_call: TRBV9
j_call: TRBJ2-5
d_call: TRBD2
clone_size: NA

cdr3_nt: TGTGCCAGCTCACCTCGTCGGACTGAAGCTTTCTTT
cdr3_aa: CASSPRRTEAFF
v_call: TRBV18
j_call: TRBJ1-1
d_call: NA
clone_size: once

cdr3_nt: TGTGCCTGGAGTGTACCCAGAACTAACTATGGCTACACCTTC
cdr3_aa: CAWSVPRTNYGYTF
v_call: TRBV30
j_call: TRBJ1-2
d_call: NA
clone_size: NA

cdr3_nt: TGTGCCTGGAACATACAAAGCTCCTACGAGCAGTACTTC
cdr3_aa: CAWNIQSSYEQYF
v_call: TRBV30
j_call: TRBJ2-7
d_call: NA
clone_size: once

cdr3_nt: TGTGCCACCAGTGATTCGACGGGTGGCTATGGCTACACCTTC
cdr3_aa: CATSDSTGGYGYTF
v_call: TRBV24-1
j_call: TRBJ1-2
d_call: NA
clone_size: NA